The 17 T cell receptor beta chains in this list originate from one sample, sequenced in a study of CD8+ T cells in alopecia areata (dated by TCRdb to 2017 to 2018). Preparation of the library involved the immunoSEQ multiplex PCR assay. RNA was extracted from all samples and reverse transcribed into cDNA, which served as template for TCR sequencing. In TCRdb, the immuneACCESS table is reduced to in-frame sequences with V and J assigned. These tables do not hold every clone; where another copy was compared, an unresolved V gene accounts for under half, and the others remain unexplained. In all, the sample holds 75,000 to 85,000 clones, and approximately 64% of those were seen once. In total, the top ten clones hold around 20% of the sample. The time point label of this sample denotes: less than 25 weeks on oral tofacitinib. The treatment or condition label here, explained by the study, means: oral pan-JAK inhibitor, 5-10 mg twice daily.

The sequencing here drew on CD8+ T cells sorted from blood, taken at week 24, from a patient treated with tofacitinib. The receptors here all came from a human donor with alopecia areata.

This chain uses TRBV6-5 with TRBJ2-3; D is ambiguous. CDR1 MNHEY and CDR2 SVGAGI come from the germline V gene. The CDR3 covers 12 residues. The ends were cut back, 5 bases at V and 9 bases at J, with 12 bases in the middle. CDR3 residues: CASSLDAGTQYF. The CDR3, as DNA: TGTGCCAGCAGTCTCGACGCAGGAACGCAGTATTTT.

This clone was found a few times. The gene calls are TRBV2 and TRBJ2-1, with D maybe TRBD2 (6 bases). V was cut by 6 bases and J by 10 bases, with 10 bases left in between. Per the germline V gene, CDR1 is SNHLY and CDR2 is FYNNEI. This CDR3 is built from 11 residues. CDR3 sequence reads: CASRLAWEQFF. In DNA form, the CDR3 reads TGTGCCAGCAGACTAGCATGGGAGCAGTTCTTC.

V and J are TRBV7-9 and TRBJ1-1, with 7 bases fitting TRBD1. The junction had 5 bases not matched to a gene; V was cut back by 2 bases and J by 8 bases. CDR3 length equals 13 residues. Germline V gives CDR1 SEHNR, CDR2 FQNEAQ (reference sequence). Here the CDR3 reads CASSLLGTEEAFF. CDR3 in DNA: TGTGCCAGCAGCTTATTGGGGACAGAAGAAGCTTTCTTT.

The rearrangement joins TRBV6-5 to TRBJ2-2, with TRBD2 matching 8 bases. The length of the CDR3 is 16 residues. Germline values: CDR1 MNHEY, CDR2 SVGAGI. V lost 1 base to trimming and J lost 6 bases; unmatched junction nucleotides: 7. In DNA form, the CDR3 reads TGTGCCAGCAGTTACTTCGGGGGGGAGCGTGCCGGGGAGCTGTTTTTT. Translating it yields CASSYFGGERAGELFF.

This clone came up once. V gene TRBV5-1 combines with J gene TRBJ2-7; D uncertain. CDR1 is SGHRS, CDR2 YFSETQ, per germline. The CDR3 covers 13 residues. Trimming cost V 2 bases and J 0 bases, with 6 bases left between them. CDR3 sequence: CASSLTVSYEQYF. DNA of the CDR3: TGCGCCAGCAGCTTAACGGTCTCCTACGAGCAGTACTTC. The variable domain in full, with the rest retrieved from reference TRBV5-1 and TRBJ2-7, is KAGVTQTPRYLIKTRGQQVTLSCSPISGHRSVSWYQQTPGQGLQFLFEYFSETQRNKGNFPGRFSGRQFSNSRSEMNVSTLELGDSALYLCASSLTVSYEQYFGPGTRLTVT.

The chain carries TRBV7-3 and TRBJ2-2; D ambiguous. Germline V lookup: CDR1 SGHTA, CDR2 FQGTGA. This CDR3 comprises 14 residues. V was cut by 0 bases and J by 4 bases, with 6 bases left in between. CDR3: CASSLTPGTGELFF. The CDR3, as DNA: TGTGCCAGCAGCTTAACCCCTGGCACCGGGGAGCTGTTTTTT.

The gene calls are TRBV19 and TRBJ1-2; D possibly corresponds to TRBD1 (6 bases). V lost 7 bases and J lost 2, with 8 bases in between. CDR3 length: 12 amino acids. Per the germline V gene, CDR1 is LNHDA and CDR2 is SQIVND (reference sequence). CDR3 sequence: CASITGNYGYTF. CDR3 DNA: TGTGCCAGTATCACAGGGAACTATGGCTACACCTTC.

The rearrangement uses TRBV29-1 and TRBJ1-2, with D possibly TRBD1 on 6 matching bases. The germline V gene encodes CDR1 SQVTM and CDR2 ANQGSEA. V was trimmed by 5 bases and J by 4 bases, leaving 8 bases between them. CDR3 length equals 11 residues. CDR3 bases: TGCAGCGTTACAGGGAGCTATGGCTACACCTTC. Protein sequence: CSVTGSYGYTF.

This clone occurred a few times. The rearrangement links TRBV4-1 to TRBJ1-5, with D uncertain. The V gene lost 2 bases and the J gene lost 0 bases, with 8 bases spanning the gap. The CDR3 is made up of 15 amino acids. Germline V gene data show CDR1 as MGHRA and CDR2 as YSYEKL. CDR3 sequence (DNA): TGCGCCAGCAGCCAACAAACAGATAGCAATCAGCCCCAGCATTTT. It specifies CASSQQTDSNQPQHF.

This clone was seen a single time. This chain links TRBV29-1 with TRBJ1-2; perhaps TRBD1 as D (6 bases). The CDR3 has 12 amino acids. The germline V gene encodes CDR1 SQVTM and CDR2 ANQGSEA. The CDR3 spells CGGGVHGYGYTF. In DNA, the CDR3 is TGCGGGGGCGGGGTGCACGGCTATGGCTACACCTTC.

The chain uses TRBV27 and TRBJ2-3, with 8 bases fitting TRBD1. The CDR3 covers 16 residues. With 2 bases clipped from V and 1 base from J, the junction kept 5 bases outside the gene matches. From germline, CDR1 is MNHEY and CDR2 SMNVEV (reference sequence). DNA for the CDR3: TGTGCCAGCAGTTTAGTCCCGGGACAGGGCACAGATACGCAGTATTTT. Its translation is CASSLVPGQGTDTQYF.

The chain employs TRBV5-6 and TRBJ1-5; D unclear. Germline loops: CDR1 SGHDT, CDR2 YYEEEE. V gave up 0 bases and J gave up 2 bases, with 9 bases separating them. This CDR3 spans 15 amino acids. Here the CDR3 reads CASSLAGGGNQPQHF. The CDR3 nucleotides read TGTGCCAGCAGCTTGGCCGGAGGAGGCAATCAGCCCCAGCATTTT.

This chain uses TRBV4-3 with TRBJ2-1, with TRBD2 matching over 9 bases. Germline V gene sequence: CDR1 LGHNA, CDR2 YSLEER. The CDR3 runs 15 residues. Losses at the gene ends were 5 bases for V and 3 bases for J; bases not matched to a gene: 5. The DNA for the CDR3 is TGCGCCAGCAGCTCCGGGACTAGCTACTACAATGAGCAGTTCTTC. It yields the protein CASSSGTSYYNEQFF.

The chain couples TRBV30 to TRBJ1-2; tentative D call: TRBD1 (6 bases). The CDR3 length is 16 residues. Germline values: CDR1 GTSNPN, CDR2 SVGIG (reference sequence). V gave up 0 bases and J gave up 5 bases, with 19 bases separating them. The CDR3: CAWSVRAGANRYGYTF. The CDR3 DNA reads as TGTGCCTGGAGTGTACGGGCAGGGGCAAACCGGTATGGCTACACCTTC.

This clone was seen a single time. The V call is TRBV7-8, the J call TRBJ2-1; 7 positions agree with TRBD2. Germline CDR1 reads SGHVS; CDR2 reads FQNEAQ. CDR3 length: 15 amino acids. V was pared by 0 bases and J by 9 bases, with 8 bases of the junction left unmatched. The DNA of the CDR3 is TGTGCCAGCAGCTTAGCTGCGGGAGAGACGGGTGAGCAGTTCTTC. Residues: CASSLAAGETGEQFF.

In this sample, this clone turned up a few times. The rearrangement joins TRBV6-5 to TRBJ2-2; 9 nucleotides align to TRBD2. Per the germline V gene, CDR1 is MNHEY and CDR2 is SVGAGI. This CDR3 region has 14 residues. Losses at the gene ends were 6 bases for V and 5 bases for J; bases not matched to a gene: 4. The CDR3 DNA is TGTGCCAGCAGGGGCGGGAGGGGAACCGGGGAGCTGTTTTTT. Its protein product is CASRGGRGTGELFF.

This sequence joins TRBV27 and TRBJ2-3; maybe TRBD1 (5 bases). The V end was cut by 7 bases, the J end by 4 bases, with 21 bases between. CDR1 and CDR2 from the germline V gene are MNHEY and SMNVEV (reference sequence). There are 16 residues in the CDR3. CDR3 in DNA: TGTGCCAGCACCCCGATTGGGGTGGTAGGGGCAGATACGCAGTATTTT. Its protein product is CASTPIGVVGADTQYF.